The rows below give T cell receptor beta chains drawn from one sample of a study of T cells in Graves' hyperthyroidism and ophthalmopathy. TCRdb reanalysed the multiplex PCR reads using MiXCR and keeps one entry per CDR3 protein. The sample holds 400,000 to 550,000 distinct CDR3 sequences, approximately 15% seen once. Sequencing used blood. Source of these receptors: a woman younger than 35 with Graves' hyperthyroidism. CDR3s include the opening cysteine and the closing phenylalanine or tryptophan.

>TRBV12-3/TRBV12-4|TRBJ2-1
CASSFTGGPGNEQFF
>TRBV12-3/TRBV12-4|TRBJ2-3
CASGTSGRSDTQYF
>TRBV20-1|TRBJ2-1
CSATGLADYNEQFF
>TRBV4-1|TRBJ2-7
CASSPKGTAAYEQYF
>TRBV12-3/TRBV12-4|TRBJ2-7
CASTGKRGEQYF
>TRBV7-9|TRBJ1-2
CASSLEGQGSYGYTF
>TRBV7-8|TRBJ2-1
CASSYPHGTSSSDRNEQFF
>TRBV27|TRBJ1-2
CASRSGLQGAYGYTF
>TRBV30|TRBJ2-5
CAWVTSGRIETQYF
>TRBV9|TRBJ2-1
CASSAGDRAYYNEQFF
>TRBV20-1|TRBJ2-3
CSARQWTSGIEADTQYF
>TRBV5-1|TRBJ1-5
CASSLVPGFSNQPQHF
>TRBV4-1|TRBJ2-1
CASSQVFKRRSSYNEQFF
>TRBV29-1|TRBJ2-5
CSVTIGGEETQYF
>TRBV20-1|TRBJ2-3
CSATLAGGRDTQYF
>TRBV7-8|TRBJ2-5
CASSLRWSQETQYF
>TRBV6-5|TRBJ1-1
CASSYRPRVGTEAFF
>TRBV11-2|TRBJ2-5
CASSLKGQETQYF
>TRBV9|TRBJ2-3
CASSDGQVSTDTQYF
>TRBV4-1|TRBJ1-1
CASSPLFREGNTEAFF
>TRBV19|TRBJ1-2
CASSIARDREGYTF
>TRBV2|TRBJ2-1
CALGEGGIYNEQFF
>TRBV10-3|TRBJ2-5
CAIRSDGQEQETQYF